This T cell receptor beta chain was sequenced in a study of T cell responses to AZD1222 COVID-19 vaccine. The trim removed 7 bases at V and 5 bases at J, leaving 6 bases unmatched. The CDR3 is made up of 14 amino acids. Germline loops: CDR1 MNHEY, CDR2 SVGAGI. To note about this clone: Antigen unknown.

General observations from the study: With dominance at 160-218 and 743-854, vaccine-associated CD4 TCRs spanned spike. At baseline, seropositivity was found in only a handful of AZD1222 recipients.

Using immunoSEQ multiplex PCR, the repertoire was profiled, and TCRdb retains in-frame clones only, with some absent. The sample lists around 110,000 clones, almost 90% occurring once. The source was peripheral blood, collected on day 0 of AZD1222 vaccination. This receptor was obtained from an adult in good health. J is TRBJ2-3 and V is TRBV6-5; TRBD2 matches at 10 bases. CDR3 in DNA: TGTGCCAGCATCCCTAGCGGGAGTGGAGATACGCAGTATTTT. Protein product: CASIPSGSGDTQYF.